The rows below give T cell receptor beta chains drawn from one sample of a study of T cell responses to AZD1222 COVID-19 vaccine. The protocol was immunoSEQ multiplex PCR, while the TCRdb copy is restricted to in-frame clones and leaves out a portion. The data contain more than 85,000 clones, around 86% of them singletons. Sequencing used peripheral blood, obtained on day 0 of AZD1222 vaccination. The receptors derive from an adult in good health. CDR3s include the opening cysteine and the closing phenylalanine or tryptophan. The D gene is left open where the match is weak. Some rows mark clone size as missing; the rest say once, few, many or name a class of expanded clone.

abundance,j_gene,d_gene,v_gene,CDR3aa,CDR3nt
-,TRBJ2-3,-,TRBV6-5,CASRPPIGGTDTQYF,TGTGCCAGCAGACCCCCTATTGGAGGGACAGATACGCAGTATTTT
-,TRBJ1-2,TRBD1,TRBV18,CASSPGQVSGGYTF,TGTGCCAGCTCACCGGGACAGGTGTCGGGTGGCTACACCTTC
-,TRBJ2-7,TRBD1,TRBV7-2,CASSFGGTGDYEQYF,TGTGCCAGCAGCTTTGGTGGGACAGGGGACTACGAGCAGTACTTC
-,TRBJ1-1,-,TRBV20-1,CSATVTEAFF,TGCAGTGCTACCGTGACTGAAGCTTTCTTT
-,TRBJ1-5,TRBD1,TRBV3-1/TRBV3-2,CASSLGTANQPQHF,TGTGCCAGCAGCCTAGGGACAGCGAATCAGCCCCAGCATTTT
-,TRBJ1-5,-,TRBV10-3,CAISESRGGNFLQHF,TGTGCCATCAGTGAGTCGAGGGGGGGAAATTTTCTCCAGCATTTT
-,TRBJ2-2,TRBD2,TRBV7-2,CASSLLAGETGELFF,TGTGCCAGCAGCTTGCTAGCGGGAGAAACCGGGGAGCTGTTTTTT
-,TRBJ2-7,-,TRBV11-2,CASSSFYEQYF,TGTGCCAGCAGCTCCTTCTACGAGCAGTACTTC
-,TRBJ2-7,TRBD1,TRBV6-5,CASSYFRTGDGEQYF,TGTGCCAGCAGTTACTTCAGGACAGGGGATGGCGAGCAGTACTTC
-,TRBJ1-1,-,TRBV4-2,CASSQEVAGRQAFF,TGTGCCAGCAGCCAAGAGGTGGCAGGGCGTCAAGCTTTCTTT
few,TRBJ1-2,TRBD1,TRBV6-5,CASLDREVSGYTF,TGTGCCAGCTTAGACAGGGAAGTCTCTGGCTACACCTTC
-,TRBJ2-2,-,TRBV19,CASTGDYTGELFF,TGTGCCAGTACAGGGGACTACACCGGGGAGCTGTTTTTT
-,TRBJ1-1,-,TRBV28,CASRRVNTEAFF,TGTGCCAGCAGGCGAGTGAACACTGAAGCTTTCTTT
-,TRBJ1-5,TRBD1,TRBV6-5,CASRGDRGVNQPQHF,TGTGCCAGCAGGGGAGACAGGGGCGTTAATCAGCCCCAGCATTTT
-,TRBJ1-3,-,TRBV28,CASSYLWGVGSGNTIYF,TGTGCCAGCAGTTACCTATGGGGAGTCGGCTCTGGAAACACCATATATTTT
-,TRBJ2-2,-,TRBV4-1,CASSREGLGGNGELFF,TGCGCCAGCAGCCGGGAAGGACTAGGGGGGAACGGGGAGCTGTTTTTT
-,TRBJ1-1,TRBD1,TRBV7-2,CASSAQTGMNTEAFF,TGTGCCAGCAGCGCTCAGACAGGGATGAACACTGAAGCTTTCTTT
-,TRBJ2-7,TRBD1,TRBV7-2,CASSPGQGPYEQYF,TGTGCCAGCAGTCCCGGACAGGGGCCCTACGAGCAGTACTTC
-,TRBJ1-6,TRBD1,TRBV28,CASSPGQARSPLHF,TGTGCCAGCAGTCCGGGACAGGCGAGGTCACCCCTCCACTTT
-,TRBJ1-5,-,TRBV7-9,CASSLTPSNQPQHF,TGTGCCAGCAGCTTGACACCTAGCAATCAGCCCCAGCATTTT
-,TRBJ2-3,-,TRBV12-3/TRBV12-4,CASSLWRQDTQYF,TGTGCCAGCAGTTTGTGGCGGCAAGATACGCAGTATTTT
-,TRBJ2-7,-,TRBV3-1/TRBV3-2,CASSPGTNYEQYF,TGTGCCAGCAGCCCCGGGACAAACTACGAGCAGTACTTC
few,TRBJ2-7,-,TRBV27,CASSLGGRRRYEQYF,TGTGCCAGCAGTTTAGGGGGACGGCGTCGCTACGAGCAGTACTTC
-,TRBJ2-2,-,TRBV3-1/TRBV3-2,CASSRLANTGELFF,TGTGCCAGCAGCCGACTAGCGAACACCGGGGAGCTGTTTTTT
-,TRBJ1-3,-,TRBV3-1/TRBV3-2,CASSQEGNTIYF,TGTGCCAGCAGCCAAGAGGGAAACACCATATATTTT
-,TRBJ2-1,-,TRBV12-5,CASGSAPSVYYNEQFF,TGTGCTAGTGGTTCTGCTCCTAGCGTCTACTACAATGAGCAGTTCTTC
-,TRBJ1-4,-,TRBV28,CASRNPGDEKLFF,TGTGCCAGCAGAAATCCGGGGGACGAAAAACTGTTTTTT
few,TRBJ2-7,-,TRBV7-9,CASSSPYEQYF,TGTGCCAGCAGCTCCCCCTACGAGCAGTACTTC
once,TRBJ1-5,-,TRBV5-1,CASSLDGARGQPQHF,TGCGCCAGCAGCTTGGATGGGGCGCGGGGGCAGCCCCAGCATTTT
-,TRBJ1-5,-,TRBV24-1,CATQGRSNQPQHF,TGTGCCACCCAGGGGCGAAGCAATCAGCCCCAGCATTTT
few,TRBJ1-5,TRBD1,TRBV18,CASSQSTGDQPQHF,TGTGCCAGCTCACAATCCACAGGGGATCAGCCCCAGCATTTT
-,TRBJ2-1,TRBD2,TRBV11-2,CASSDTGTSGYNEQFF,TGTGCCAGCAGCGATACCGGGACTAGCGGCTACAATGAGCAGTTCTTC
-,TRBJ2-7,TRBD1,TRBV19,CASSTDGTEWFYEQYF,TGTGCCAGTAGTACAGACGGGACAGAATGGTTCTACGAGCAGTACTTC
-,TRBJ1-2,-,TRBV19,CASSTRGAYGYTF,TGTGCCAGTAGTACTCGGGGGGCCTATGGCTACACCTTC
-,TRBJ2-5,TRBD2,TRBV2,CASTGTSVLETQYF,TGTGCCAGCACCGGGACTAGCGTATTAGAGACCCAGTACTTC
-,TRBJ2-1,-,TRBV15,CATSRVWGYEQFF,TGTGCCACCAGCAGAGTTTGGGGGTATGAGCAGTTCTTC
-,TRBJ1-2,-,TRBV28,CASSLGRNNYGYTF,TGTGCCAGCAGTTTAGGGCGGAACAACTATGGCTACACCTTC
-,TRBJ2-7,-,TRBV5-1,CASSLADTYEQYF,TGCGCCAGCAGCTTGGCCGACACCTACGAGCAGTACTTC
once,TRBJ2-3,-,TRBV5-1,CASSGGGSSDTQYF,TGCGCCAGCAGCGGGGGCGGGTCATCAGATACGCAGTATTTT
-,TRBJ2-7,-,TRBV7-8,CASSLGGRGVYEQYF,TGTGCCAGCAGCTTAGGGGGCAGGGGGGTATACGAGCAGTACTTC
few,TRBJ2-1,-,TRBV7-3,CASSAPGPQNEQFF,TGTGCCAGCAGCGCCCCGGGACCCCAAAATGAGCAGTTCTTC
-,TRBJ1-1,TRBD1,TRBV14,CAGSQGTGGRRAFF,TGTGCCGGCAGCCAAGGGACAGGGGGCAGACGAGCTTTCTTT
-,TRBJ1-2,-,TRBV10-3,CAISASLRGYGYTF,TGTGCCATCAGTGCCTCCCTCAGAGGCTATGGCTACACCTTC
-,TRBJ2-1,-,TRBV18,CASSPFLAQGLTYNEQFF,TGTGCCAGCTCACCGTTCCTAGCCCAGGGATTGACCTACAATGAGCAGTTCTTC
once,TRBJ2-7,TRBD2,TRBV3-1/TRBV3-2,CASSQDREGFEQYF,TGTGCCAGCAGCCAAGATAGGGAGGGGTTTGAGCAGTACTTC
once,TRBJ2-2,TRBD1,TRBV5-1,CASSPDRGGPGELFF,TGCGCCAGCAGCCCGGACAGGGGAGGACCCGGGGAGCTGTTTTTT
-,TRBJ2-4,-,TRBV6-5,CASTGQLNIQYF,TGTGCCAGCACCGGACAGTTAAACATTCAGTACTTC